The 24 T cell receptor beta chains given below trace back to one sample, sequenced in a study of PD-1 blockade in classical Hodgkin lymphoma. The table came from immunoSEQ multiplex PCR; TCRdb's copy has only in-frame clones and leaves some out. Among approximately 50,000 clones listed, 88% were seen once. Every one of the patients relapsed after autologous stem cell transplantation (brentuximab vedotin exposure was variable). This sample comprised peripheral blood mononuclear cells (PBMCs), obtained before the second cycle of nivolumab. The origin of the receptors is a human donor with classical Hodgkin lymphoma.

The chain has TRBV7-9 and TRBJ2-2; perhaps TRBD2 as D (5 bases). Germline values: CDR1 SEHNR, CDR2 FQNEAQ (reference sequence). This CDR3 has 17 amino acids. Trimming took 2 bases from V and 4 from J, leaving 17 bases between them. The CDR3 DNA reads TGTGCCAGCAGCTTACCCTTTAGGCAGGAGGTCACCGGGGAGCTGTTTTTT. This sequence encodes CASSLPFRQEVTGELFF.

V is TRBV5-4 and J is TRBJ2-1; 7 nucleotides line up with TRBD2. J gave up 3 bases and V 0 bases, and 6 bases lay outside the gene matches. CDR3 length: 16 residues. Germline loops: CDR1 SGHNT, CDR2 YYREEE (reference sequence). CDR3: CASSLAKGTNYNEQFF. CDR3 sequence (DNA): TGTGCCAGCAGCTTGGCCAAAGGGACTAACTACAATGAGCAGTTCTTC.

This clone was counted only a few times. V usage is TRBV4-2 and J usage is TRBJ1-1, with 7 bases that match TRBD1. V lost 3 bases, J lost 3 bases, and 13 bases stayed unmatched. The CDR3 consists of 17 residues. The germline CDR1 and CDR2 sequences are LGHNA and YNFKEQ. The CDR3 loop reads CASSHPDHRGGDTEAFF. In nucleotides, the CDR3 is TGTGCCAGCAGCCATCCCGACCACAGGGGAGGGGACACTGAAGCTTTCTTT.

The CDR3 is CASKYAGGPGTGTYEQYF. The DNA for the CDR3 is TGTGCCAGCAAGTACGCTGGGGGACCGGGGACAGGGACCTACGAGCAGTACTTC. V usage is TRBV28 and J usage is TRBJ2-7; 9 bases line up with TRBD1. Unmatched junction bases numbered 18, after V lost 7 bases and J lost 2 bases. From germline, CDR1 is MDHEN and CDR2 SYDVKM. The CDR3 runs 18 residues.

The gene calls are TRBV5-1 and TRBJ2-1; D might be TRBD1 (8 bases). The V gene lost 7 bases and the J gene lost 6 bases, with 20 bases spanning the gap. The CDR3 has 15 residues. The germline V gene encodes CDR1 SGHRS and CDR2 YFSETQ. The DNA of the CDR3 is TGCGCCAGCTCCACAGGGGGGGAGAGGGTCAATGAGCAGTTCTTC. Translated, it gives CASSTGGERVNEQFF.

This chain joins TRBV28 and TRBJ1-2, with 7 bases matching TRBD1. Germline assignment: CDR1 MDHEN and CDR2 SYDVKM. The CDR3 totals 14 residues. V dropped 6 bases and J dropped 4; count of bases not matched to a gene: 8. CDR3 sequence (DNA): TGTGCCAGCAGCCGTAACAGGGGTGGCTATGGCTACACCTTC. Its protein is CASSRNRGGYGYTF.

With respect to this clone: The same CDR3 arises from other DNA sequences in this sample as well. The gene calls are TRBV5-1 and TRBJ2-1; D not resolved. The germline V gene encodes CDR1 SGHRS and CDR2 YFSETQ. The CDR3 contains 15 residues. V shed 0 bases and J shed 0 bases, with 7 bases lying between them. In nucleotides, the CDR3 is TGCGCCAGCAGCTTGGCCGGAGCCTCCTACAATGAGCAGTTCTTC. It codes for CASSLAGASYNEQFF.

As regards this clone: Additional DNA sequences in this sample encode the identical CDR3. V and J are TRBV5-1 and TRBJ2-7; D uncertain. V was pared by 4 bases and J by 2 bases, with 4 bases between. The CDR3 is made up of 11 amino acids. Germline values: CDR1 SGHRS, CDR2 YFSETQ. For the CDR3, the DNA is TGCGCCAGCAGCGGGGCCTACGAGCAGTACTTC. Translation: CASSGAYEQYF.

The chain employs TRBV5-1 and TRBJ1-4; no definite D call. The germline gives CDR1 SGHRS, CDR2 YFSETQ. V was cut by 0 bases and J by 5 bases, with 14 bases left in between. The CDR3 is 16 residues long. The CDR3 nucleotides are TGCGCCAGCAGCTTGGGGAGTGGAGGGTGGAATGAAAAACTGTTTTTT. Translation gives CASSLGSGGWNEKLFF. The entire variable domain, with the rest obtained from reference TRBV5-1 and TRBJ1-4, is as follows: KAGVTQTPRYLIKTRGQQVTLSCSPISGHRSVSWYQQTPGQGLQFLFEYFSETQRNKGNFPGRFSGRQFSNSRSEMNVSTLELGDSALYLCASSLGSGGWNEKLFFGSGTQLSVL.

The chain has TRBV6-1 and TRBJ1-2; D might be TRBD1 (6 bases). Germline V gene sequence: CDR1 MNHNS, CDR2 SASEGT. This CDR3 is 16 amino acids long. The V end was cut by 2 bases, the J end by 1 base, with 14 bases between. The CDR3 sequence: CASSEWGRGSNYGYTF. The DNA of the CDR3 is TGTGCCAGCAGTGAATGGGGCAGGGGAAGTAACTATGGCTACACCTTC.

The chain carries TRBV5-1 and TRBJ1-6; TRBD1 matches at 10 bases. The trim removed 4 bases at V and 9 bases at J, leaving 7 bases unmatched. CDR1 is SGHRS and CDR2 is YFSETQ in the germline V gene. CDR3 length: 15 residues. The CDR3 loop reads CASSMTGQGSSPLHF. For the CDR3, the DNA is TGCGCCAGCAGCATGACGGGACAGGGGAGTTCACCCCTCCACTTT.

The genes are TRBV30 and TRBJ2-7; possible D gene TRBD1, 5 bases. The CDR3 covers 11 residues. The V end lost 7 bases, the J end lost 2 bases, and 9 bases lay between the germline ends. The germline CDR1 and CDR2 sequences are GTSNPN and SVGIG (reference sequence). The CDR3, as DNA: TGTGCCTTGGGGCAGACCTACGAGCAGTACTTC. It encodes CALGQTYEQYF.

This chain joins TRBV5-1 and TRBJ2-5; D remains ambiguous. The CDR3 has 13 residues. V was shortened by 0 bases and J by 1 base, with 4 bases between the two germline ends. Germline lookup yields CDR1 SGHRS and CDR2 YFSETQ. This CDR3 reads CASSLGTQETQYF. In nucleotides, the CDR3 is TGCGCCAGCAGCTTGGGGACCCAAGAGACCCAGTACTTC. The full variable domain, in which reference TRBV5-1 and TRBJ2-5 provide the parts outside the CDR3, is KAGVTQTPRYLIKTRGQQVTLSCSPISGHRSVSWYQQTPGQGLQFLFEYFSETQRNKGNFPGRFSGRQFSNSRSEMNVSTLELGDSALYLCASSLGTQETQYFGPGTRLLVL.

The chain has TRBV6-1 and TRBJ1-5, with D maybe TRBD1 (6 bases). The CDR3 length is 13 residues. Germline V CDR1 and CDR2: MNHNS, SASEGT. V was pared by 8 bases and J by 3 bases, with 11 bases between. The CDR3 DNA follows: TGTGCCAGCCGCGACAGGAACAATCAGCCCCAGCATTTT. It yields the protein CASRDRNNQPQHF.

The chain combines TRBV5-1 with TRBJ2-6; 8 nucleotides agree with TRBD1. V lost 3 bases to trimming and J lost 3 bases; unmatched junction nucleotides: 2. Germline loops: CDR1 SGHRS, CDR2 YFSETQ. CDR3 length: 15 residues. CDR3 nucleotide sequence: TGCGCCAGCAGCTCACAGGGGGATGGGGCCAACGTCCTGACTTTC. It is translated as CASSSQGDGANVLTF.

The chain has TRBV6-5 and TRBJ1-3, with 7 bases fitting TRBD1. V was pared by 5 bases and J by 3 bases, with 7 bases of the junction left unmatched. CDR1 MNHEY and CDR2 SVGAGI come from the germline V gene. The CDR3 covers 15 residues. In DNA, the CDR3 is TGTGCCAGCAGTCCTAGGGGGCTTGGTGGAAACACCATATATTTT. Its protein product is CASSPRGLGGNTIYF.

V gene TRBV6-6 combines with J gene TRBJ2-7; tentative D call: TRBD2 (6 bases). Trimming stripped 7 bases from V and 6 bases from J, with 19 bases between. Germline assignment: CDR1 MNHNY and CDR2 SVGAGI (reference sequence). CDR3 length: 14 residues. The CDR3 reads CASILSGEEGEQYF. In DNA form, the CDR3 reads TGTGCCAGCATCCTCTCGGGGGAAGAGGGCGAGCAGTACTTC.

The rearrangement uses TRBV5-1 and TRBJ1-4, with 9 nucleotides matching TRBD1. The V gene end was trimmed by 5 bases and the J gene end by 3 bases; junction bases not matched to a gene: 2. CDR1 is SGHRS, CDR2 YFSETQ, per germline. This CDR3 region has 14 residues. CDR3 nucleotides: TGCGCCAGCAGTCGACAGGGGGCTAATGAAAAACTGTTTTTT. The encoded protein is CASSRQGANEKLFF.

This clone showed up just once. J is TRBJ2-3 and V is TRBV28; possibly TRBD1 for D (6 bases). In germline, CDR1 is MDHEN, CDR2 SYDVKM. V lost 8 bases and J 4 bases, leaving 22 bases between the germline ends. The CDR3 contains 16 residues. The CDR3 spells CASRLAGVGLPDTQYF. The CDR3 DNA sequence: TGTGCCAGCCGACTTGCAGGGGTGGGCCTCCCAGATACGCAGTATTTT.

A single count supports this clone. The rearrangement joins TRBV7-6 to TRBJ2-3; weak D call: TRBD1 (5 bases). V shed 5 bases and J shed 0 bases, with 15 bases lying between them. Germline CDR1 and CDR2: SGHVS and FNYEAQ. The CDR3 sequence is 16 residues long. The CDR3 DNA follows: TGTGCCAGCAGCAACGAACAGGTGGCAAGCACAGATACGCAGTATTTT. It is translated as CASSNEQVASTDTQYF. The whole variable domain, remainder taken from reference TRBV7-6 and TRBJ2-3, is GAGVSQSPRYKVTKRGQDVALRCDPISGHVSLYWYRQALGQGPEFLTYFNYEAQQDKSGLPNDRFSAERPEGSISTLTIQRTEQRDSAMYRCASSNEQVASTDTQYFGPGTRLTVL.

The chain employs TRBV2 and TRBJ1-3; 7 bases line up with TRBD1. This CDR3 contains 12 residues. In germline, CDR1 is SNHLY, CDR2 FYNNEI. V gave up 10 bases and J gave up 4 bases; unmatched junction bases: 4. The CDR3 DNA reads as TGTGCCAATGGGGGACAGGGAAACACCATATATTTT. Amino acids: CANGGQGNTIYF.

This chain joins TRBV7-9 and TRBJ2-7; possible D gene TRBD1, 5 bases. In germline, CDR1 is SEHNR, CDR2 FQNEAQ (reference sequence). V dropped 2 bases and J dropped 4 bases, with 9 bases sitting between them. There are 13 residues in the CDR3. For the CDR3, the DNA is TGTGCCAGCAGCTTAAGGGGCAGATACGAGCAGTACTTC. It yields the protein CASSLRGRYEQYF.

The CDR3 sequence: CASSLGGGHETQYF. As DNA, the CDR3 is TGCGCCAGCAGCTTGGGAGGGGGCCACGAGACCCAGTACTTC. The genes are TRBV5-1 and TRBJ2-5; 7 bases agree with TRBD1. The CDR3 contains 14 residues. V lost 0 bases and J lost 5; bases outside the gene matches: 4. The V gene's germline CDR1 is SGHRS and CDR2 YFSETQ.

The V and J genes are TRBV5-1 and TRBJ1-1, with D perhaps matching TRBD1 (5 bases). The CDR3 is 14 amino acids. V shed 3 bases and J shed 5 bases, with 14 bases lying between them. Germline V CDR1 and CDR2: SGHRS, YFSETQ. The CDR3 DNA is TGCGCCAGCAGCTCCTCGGGGGGGAATACTGAAGCTTTCTTT. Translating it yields CASSSSGGNTEAFF. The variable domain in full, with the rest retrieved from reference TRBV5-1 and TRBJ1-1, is KAGVTQTPRYLIKTRGQQVTLSCSPISGHRSVSWYQQTPGQGLQFLFEYFSETQRNKGNFPGRFSGRQFSNSRSEMNVSTLELGDSALYLCASSSSGGNTEAFFGQGTRLTVV.